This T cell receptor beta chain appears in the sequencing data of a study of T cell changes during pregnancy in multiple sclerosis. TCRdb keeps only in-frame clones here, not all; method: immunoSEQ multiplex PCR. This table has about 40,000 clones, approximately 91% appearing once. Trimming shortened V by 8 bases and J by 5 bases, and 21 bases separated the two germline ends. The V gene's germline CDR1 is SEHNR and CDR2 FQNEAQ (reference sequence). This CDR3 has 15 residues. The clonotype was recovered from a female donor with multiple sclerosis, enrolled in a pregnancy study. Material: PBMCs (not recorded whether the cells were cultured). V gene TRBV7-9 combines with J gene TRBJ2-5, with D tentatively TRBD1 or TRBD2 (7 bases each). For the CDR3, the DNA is TGTGCCAGCGGGGGGGGGACAGCCCGGGGTGAGACCCAGTACTTC. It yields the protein CASGGGTARGETQYF.